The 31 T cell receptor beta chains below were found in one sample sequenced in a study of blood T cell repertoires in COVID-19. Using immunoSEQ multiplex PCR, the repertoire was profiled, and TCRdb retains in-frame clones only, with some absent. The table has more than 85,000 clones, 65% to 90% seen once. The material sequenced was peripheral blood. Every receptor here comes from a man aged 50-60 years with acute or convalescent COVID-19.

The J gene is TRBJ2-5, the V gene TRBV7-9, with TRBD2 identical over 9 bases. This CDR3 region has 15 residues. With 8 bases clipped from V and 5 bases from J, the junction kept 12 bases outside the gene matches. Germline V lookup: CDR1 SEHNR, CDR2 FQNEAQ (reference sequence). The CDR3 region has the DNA TGTGCCAGCCTGAGCCTTAGCGGGAGTGAGGAGACCCAGTACTTC. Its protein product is CASLSLSGSEETQYF.

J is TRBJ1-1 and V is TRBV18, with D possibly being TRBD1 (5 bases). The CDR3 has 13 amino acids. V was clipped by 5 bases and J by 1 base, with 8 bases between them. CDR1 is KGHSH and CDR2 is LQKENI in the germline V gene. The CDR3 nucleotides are TGTGCCAGCTCAGGGGGGGAGAACACTGAAGCTTTCTTT. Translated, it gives CASSGGENTEAFF.

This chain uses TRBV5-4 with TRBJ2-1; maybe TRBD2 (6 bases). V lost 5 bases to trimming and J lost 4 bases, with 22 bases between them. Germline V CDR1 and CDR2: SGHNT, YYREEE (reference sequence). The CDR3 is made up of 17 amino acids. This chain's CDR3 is CASRQESGGIAYNEQFF. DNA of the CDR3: TGTGCCAGCAGGCAAGAGTCTGGGGGGATCGCGTACAATGAGCAGTTCTTC. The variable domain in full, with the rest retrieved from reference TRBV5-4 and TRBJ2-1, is ETGVTQSPTHLIKTRGQQVTLRCSSQSGHNTVSWYQQALGQGPQFIFQYYREEENGRGNFPPRFSGLQFPNYSSELNVNALELDDSALYLCASRQESGGIAYNEQFFGPGTRLTVL.

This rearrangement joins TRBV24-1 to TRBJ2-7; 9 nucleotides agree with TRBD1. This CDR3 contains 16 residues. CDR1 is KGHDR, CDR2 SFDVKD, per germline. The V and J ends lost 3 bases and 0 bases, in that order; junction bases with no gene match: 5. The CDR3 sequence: CATSDPGQGSSYEQYF. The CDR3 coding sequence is TGTGCCACCAGTGATCCGGGACAGGGAAGCTCCTACGAGCAGTACTTC.

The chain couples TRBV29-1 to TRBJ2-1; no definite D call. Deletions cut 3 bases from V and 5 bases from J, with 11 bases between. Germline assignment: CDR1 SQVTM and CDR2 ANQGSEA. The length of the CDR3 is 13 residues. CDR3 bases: TGCAGCGTTGAGTGGCAGGTTGACAATGAGCAGTTCTTC. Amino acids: CSVEWQVDNEQFF.

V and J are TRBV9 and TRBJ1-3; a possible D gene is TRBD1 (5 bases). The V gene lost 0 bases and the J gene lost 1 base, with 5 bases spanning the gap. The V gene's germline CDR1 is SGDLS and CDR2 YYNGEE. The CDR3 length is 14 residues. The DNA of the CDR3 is TGTGCCAGCAGCGTAGGACAGTCTGGAAACACCATATATTTT. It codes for CASSVGQSGNTIYF.

In DNA, the CDR3 is TGTGCCAGCAGCTTCAAGGGAGGGCCCAGTTGCACAGATACGCAGTATTTT. This encodes CASSFKGGPSCTDTQYF. The chain joins TRBV12-1 to TRBJ2-3; the tabulated D call, TRBD2, remains unverified against the DNA. TRBV12-1 constitutes a pseudogene. The CDR3 contains 17 residues.

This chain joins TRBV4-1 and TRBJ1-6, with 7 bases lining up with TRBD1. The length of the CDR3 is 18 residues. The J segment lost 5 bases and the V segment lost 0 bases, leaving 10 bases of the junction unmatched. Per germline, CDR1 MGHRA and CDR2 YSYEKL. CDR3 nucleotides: TGCGCCAGCAGCCAAGATGCCCGACAGGGACGAGATAATTCACCCCTCCACTTT. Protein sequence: CASSQDARQGRDNSPLHF.

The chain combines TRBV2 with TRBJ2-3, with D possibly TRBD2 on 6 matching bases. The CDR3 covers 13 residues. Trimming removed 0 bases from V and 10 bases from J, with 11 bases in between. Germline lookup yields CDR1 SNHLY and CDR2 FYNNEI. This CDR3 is CASSEALWEAQYF. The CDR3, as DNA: TGTGCCAGCAGTGAAGCGTTGTGGGAGGCGCAGTATTTT.

The CDR3: CASSFARAGVETQYF. The CDR3, as DNA: TGTGCCAGCAGCTTTGCTCGAGCGGGGGTAGAGACCCAGTACTTC. The V call is TRBV11-1, the J call TRBJ2-5, with 8 bases fitting TRBD2. In germline, CDR1 is SGHAT, CDR2 FQDESV (reference sequence). The J segment lost 4 bases and the V segment lost 3 bases, leaving 7 bases of the junction unmatched. The CDR3 is 15 residues long.

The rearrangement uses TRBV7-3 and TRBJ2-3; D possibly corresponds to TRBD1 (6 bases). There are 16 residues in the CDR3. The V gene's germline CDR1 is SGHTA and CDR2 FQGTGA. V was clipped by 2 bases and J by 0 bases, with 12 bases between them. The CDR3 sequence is CASSLSGAGSTDTQYF. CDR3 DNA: TGTGCCAGCAGCTTATCAGGGGCCGGTAGCACAGATACGCAGTATTTT.

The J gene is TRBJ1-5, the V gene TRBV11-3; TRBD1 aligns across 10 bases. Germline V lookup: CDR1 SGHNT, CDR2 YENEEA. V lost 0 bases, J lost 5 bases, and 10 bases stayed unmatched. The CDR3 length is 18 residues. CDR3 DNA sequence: TGTGCCAGCAGCTTAGAGGGACAGGGGTCGCCCCCGTATCAGCCCCAGCATTTT. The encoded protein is CASSLEGQGSPPYQPQHF.

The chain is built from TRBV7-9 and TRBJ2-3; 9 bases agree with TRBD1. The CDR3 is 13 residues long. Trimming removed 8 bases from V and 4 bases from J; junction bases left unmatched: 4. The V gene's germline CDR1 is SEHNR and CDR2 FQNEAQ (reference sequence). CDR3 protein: CASQTGGSDTQYF. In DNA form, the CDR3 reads TGTGCCAGCCAGACAGGGGGATCAGATACGCAGTATTTT.

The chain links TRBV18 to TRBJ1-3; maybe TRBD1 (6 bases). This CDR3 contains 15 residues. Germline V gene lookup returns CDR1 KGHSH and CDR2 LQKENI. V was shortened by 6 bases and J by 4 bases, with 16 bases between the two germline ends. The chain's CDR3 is CASSRTASEGNTIYF. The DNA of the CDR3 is TGTGCCAGCTCTCGGACAGCCTCGGAAGGAAACACCATATATTTT.

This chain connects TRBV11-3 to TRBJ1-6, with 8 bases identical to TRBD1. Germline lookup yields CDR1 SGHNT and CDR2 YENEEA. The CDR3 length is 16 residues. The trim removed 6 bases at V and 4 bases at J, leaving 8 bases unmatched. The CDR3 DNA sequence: TGTGCCAGCAGTTACCGCGGACAGGGATATAATTCACCCCTCCACTTT. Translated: CASSYRGQGYNSPLHF. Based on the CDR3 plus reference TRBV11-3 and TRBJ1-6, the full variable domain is EAGVVQSPRYKIIEKKQPVAFWCNPISGHNTLYWYLQNLGQGPELLIRYENEEAVDDSQLPKDRFSAERLKGVDSTLKIQPAELGDSAVYLCASSYRGQGYNSPLHFGNGTRLTVT.

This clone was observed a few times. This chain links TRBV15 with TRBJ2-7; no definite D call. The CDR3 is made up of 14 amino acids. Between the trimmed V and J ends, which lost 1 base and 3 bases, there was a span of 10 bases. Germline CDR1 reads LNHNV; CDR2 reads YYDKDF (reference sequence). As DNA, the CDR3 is TGTGCCACCAGCAGAGTGGCCAGTTTCTACGAGCAGTACTTC. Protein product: CATSRVASFYEQYF.

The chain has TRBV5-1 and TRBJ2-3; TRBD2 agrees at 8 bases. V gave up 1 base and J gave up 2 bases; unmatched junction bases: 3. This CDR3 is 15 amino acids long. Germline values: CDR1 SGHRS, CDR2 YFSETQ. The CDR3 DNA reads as TGCGCCAGCAGCTTGCTACTAGCGGACACAGATACGCAGTATTTT. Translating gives CASSLLLADTDTQYF.

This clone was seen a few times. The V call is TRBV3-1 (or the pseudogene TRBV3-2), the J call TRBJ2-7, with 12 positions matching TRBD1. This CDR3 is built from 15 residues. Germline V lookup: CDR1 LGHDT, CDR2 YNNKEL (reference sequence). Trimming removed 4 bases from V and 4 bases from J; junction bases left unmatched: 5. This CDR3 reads CASSLGTGGWYEQYF. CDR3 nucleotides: TGTGCCAGCAGCCTTGGGACAGGGGGCTGGTACGAGCAGTACTTC.

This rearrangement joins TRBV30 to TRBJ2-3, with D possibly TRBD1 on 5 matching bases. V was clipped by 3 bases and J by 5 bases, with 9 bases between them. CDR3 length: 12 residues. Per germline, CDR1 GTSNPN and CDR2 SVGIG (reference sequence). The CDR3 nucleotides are TGTGCCTGGAGCAAGGGGATAGATACGCAGTATTTT. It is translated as CAWSKGIDTQYF.

CDR3 nucleotides: TGTGCCAGCAGCCAAGAAGCACTGAACTATAATTCACCCCTCCACTTT. Translation: CASSQEALNYNSPLHF. This chain links TRBV3-1 (or the pseudogene TRBV3-2) with TRBJ1-6; D gene uncertain. CDR1 LGHDT and CDR2 YNNKEL come from the germline V gene (reference sequence). CDR3 length equals 16 residues. The V gene lost 0 bases and the J gene lost 3 bases, with 9 bases spanning the gap.

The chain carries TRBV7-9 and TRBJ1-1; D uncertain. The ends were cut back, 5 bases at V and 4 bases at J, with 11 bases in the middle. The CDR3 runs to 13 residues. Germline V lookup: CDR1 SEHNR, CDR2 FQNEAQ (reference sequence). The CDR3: CASSPPSGTEAFF. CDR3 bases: TGTGCCAGCAGCCCACCCAGTGGCACTGAAGCTTTCTTT. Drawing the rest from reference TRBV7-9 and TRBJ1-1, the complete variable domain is DTGVSQNPRHKITKRGQNVTFRCDPISEHNRLYWYRQTLGQGPEFLTYFQNEAQLEKSRLLSDRFSAERPKGSFSTLEIQRTEQGDSAMYLCASSPPSGTEAFFGQGTRLTVV.

Here the CDR3 DNA reads TGTGCCAGCCAGGGGCCAGGTTTTTACGAGCAGTACTTC. Protein sequence: CASQGPGFYEQYF. The chain joins TRBV6-5 to TRBJ2-7; the D gene is possibly TRBD1 (6 bases). Between the trimmed V and J ends, which lost 8 bases and 4 bases, there was a span of 15 bases. Germline CDR1 is MNHEY and CDR2 is SVGAGI. The CDR3 consists of 13 residues.

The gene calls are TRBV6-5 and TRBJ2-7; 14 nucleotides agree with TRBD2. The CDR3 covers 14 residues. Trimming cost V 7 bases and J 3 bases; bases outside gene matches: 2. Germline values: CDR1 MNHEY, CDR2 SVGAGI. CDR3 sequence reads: CASTGTSGSYEQYF. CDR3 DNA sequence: TGTGCCAGCACCGGGACTAGCGGGAGCTACGAGCAGTACTTC.

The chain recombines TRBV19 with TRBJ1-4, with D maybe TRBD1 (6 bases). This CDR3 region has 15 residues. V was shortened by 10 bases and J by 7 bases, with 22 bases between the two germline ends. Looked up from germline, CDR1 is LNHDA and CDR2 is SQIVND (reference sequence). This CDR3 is CATATRGAGGEKLFF. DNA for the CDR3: TGTGCCACCGCGACCCGGGGGGCGGGTGGTGAAAAACTGTTTTTT.

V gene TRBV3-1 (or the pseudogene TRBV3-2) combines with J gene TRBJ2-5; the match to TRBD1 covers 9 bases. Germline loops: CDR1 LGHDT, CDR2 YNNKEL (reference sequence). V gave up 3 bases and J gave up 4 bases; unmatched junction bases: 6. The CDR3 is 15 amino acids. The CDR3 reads CASSHADRGRETQYF. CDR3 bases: TGTGCCAGCAGCCATGCCGACAGGGGGAGAGAGACCCAGTACTTC.

CDR3 sequence: CASSLDGQNTEAFF. CDR3 DNA sequence: TGTGCCAGCAGCTTAGACGGACAGAACACTGAAGCTTTCTTT. J is TRBJ1-1 and V is TRBV11-3; maybe TRBD1 (5 bases). Germline lookup yields CDR1 SGHNT and CDR2 YENEEA. V was pared by 0 bases and J by 1 base, with 6 bases between. CDR3 size: 14 residues.

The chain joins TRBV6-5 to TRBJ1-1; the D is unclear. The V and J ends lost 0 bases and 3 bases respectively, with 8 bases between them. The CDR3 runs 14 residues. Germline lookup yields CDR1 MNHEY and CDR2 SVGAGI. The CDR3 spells CASSYSSRYTEAFF. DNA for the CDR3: TGTGCCAGCAGTTACTCGTCCAGGTACACTGAAGCTTTCTTT.

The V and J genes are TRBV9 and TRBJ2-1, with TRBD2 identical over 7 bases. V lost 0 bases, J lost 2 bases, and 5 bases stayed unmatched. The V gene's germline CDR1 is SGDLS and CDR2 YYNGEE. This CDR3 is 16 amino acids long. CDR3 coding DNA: TGTGCCAGCAGCGTAGAAGGCGGGAGTACCTACAATGAGCAGTTCTTC. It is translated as CASSVEGGSTYNEQFF.

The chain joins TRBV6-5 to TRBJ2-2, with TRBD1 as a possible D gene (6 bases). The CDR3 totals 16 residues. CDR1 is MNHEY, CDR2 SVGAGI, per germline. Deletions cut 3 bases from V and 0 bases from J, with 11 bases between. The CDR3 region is CASSYDGGSNTGELFF. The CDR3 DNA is TGTGCCAGCAGTTATGATGGGGGCTCGAACACCGGGGAGCTGTTTTTT.

The CDR3 spells CSATQGSETQYF. The DNA for the CDR3 is TGCAGCGCAACTCAGGGTTCAGAGACCCAGTACTTC. The V and J genes are TRBV29-1 and TRBJ2-5; D perhaps matches TRBD1 (5 bases). V was clipped by 7 bases and J by 4 bases, with 13 bases between them. There are 12 residues in the CDR3. Germline assignment: CDR1 SQVTM and CDR2 ANQGSEA.

The CDR3 sequence is CASSEIIWTGNYTF. In DNA form, the CDR3 reads TGTGCCAGCAGCGAGATAATCTGGACAGGGAACTACACCTTC. The J gene is TRBJ1-2, the V gene TRBV5-6; TRBD1 matches at 8 bases. The trim removed 4 bases at V and 10 bases at J, leaving 12 bases unmatched. The CDR3 runs 14 residues. Germline-derived CDR1 and CDR2 are SGHDT and YYEEEE.